This note documents a single TCR beta chain sequence. The sample originates from a study of control samples from healthy donors and cancer patients. The CDR3 length is 15 residues. After removal of 3 bases from V and 1 base from J, the junction contained 4 bases not matched to a gene. Germline values: CDR1 KGHSH, CDR2 LQKENI. The repertoire was sequenced with immunoSEQ multiplex PCR; TCRdb's copy has only in-frame clones and lacks some. Of about 140,000 clones in the sample, under 90% were seen once. V gene TRBV18 combines with J gene TRBJ2-3, with TRBD1 identical over 7 bases. The TCR was taken from a man under 40 in good health. Sample: blood. The CDR3 region has the DNA TGTGCCAGCTCACCGTATCAGGGGGGCACAGATACGCAGTATTTT. Translating gives CASSPYQGGTDTQYF.